The entry that follows covers one T cell receptor (beta chain) sequence. The antigen is not known. The sample belongs to a study of graft-versus-host responses after intestinal transplantation. Here immunoSEQ multiplex PCR was the method, and the copy in TCRdb shows in-frame clones only, minus some. The repertoire holds more than 85,000 clones, with roughly 91% as singletons. The germline gives CDR1 MNHNY, CDR2 SVGAGI (reference sequence). Trimming cost V 7 bases and J 5 bases; bases outside gene matches: 9. This CDR3 is built from 14 residues. Here the sequenced sample was unstimulated CD8+ T cells sorted from spleen or lymph node cells, taken before intestinal transplant. This TCR was recovered from a human donor who received an intestinal transplant. The chain employs TRBV6-6 and TRBJ2-7; 9 bases fit TRBD1. This CDR3 is CASNIRDRADEQYF. CDR3 DNA sequence: TGTGCCAGCAACATCCGGGACAGGGCGGACGAGCAGTACTTC.